A single sample is the source of the 7 T cell receptor beta chains below, sequenced in a study of type 1 and type 2 diabetes patients. Genomic DNA was the PCR template. Amplification of the beta chain CDR3 used 30 forward and 13 reverse multiplex primers. Each CDR3 protein is one row after TCRdb ran MiXCR on the multiplex PCR reads. The data contain 250,000 or so distinct CDR3 sequences, roughly 44% of them singletons. The sequenced sample consisted of peripheral blood mononuclear cells (PBMCs). The receptor set was obtained from a man aged 18 to 35 with type 2 diabetes.

The V call is TRBV5-1, the J call TRBJ1-2, with TRBD1 as a possible D gene (5 bases). The CDR3 has 13 amino acids. The germline V and J ends were trimmed by 3 bases and 5 bases, with 11 bases remaining between them. CDR1 and CDR2 from the germline V gene are SGHRS and YFSETQ. The CDR3 DNA reads as TGCGCCAGCAGCTCCGGGGACGGGTATGGCTACACCTTC. It is translated as CASSSGDGYGYTF.

The V and J genes are TRBV28 and TRBJ2-5; D is undetermined. Germline V gives CDR1 MDHEN, CDR2 SYDVKM. Trimming took 8 bases from V and 6 from J, leaving 7 bases between them. The CDR3 extends over 10 amino acids. In nucleotides, the CDR3 is TGTGCCAGCGGGCTAAAGACCCAGTACTTC. It codes for CASGLKTQYF.

This chain joins TRBV9 and TRBJ2-7, with D perhaps TRBD1 (6 bases). Trimming left V 0 bases short and J 3 bases short, with 16 bases between. The CDR3 length is 16 residues. Germline V lookup: CDR1 SGDLS, CDR2 YYNGEE. This chain's CDR3 is CASSVASGQGIYEQYF. The CDR3 DNA follows: TGTGCCAGCAGCGTAGCGTCGGGACAAGGGATCTACGAGCAGTACTTC.

This clonotype was counted a few times. This sequence joins TRBV19 and TRBJ1-2; D remains ambiguous. In germline, CDR1 is LNHDA, CDR2 SQIVND (reference sequence). Deletions cut 3 bases from V and 0 bases from J, with 14 bases between. This CDR3 contains 16 residues. CDR3 in amino acids: CASSIQLRGSNYGYTF. In DNA form, the CDR3 reads TGTGCCAGTAGTATCCAGCTAAGAGGGTCTAACTATGGCTACACCTTC.

This rearrangement joins TRBV12-3 or TRBV12-4 to TRBJ1-2; D gene unclear. This CDR3 is 14 amino acids long. Between the trimmed V and J ends, which lost 3 bases and 4 bases, there was a span of 12 bases. CDR3 sequence reads: CASSFRHSGYGYTF. The CDR3 DNA reads as TGTGCCAGCAGTTTCCGGCACTCTGGCTATGGCTACACCTTC.

J is TRBJ1-2 and V is TRBV5-1; TRBD1 matches at 7 bases. Trimming took 0 bases from V and 6 from J; bases not matched to a gene: 8. CDR1 is SGHRS, CDR2 YFSETQ, per germline. The CDR3 covers 15 residues. The CDR3 DNA reads TGCGCCAGCAGCTTGGAGGCAGGGGGTTTAGATGGCTACACCTTC. Translating it yields CASSLEAGGLDGYTF.

In its sample, this clonotype was seen many times. The chain combines TRBV15 with TRBJ1-1; the D is unclear. Germline V gene lookup returns CDR1 LNHNV and CDR2 YYDKDF (reference sequence). Trimming left V 5 bases short and J 0 bases short, with 4 bases between. CDR3 size: 12 residues. The CDR3 DNA reads TGTGCCACCAGCGGCATGAACACTGAAGCTTTCTTT. Translation gives CATSGMNTEAFF.